This T cell receptor beta chain was identified in a study of spatial heterogeneity in lung cancer. TCRdb re-called the 5' RACE reads with MiXCR, one entry per CDR3 protein. The table records 110,000 or so distinct CDR3 sequences, 10% to 11% of them present only once. Time point defined: blood at routine non-recurrence follow-up after resection. Material for sequencing was whole RNA from tumor, nontumor lung or frozen PBMC, left unsorted. CDR3 length equals 14 residues. Looked up from germline, CDR1 is ENHRY and CDR2 is SYGVKD. Deletions cut 6 bases from V and 0 bases from J, with 10 bases between. V usage is TRBV10-3 and J usage is TRBJ2-3; D is ambiguous. This clonotype was obtained from a female donor with early-stage non-small cell lung cancer. This material consisted of PBMCs, taken at follow-up. The CDR3 loop reads CAISQRGSTDTQYF. The CDR3 DNA reads TGTGCCATCAGCCAGCGAGGTAGCACAGATACGCAGTATTTT.